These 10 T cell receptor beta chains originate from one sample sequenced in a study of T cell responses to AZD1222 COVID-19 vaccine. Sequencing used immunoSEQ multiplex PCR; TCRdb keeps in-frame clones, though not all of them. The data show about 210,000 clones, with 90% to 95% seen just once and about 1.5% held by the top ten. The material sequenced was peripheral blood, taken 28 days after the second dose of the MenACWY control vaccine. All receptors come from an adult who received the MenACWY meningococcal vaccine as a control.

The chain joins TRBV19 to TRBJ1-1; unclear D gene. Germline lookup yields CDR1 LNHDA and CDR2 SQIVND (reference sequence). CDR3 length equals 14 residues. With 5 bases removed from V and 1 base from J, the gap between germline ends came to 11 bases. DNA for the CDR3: TGTGCCAGTAGTCCCGTCCGAGGGAACACTGAAGCTTTCTTT. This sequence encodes CASSPVRGNTEAFF.

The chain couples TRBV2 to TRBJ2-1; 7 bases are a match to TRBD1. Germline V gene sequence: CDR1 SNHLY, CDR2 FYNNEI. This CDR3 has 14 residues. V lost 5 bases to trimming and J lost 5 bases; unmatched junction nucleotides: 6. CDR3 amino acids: CASSPTGYHNEQFF. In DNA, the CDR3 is TGTGCCAGCAGTCCGACAGGGTACCACAATGAGCAGTTCTTC. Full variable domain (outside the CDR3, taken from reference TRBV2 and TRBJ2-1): EPEVTQTPSHQVTQMGQEVILRCVPISNHLYFYWYRQILGQKVEFLVSFYNNEISEKSEIFDDQFSVERPDGSNFTLKIRSTKLEDSAMYFCASSPTGYHNEQFFGPGTRLTVL.

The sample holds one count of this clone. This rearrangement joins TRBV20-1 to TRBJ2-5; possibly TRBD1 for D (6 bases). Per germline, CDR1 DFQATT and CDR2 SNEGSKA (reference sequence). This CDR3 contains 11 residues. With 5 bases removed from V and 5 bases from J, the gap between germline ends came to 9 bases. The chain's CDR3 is CSAATGETQYF. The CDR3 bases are TGCAGTGCTGCCACAGGGGAGACCCAGTACTTC.

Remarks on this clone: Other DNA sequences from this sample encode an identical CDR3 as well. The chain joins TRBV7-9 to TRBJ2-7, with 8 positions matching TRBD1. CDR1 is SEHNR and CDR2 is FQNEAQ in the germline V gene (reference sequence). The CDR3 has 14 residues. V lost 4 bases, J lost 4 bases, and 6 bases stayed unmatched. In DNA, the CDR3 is TGTGCCAGCAGCTCAGGACAGGGTGTATACGAGCAGTACTTC. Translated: CASSSGQGVYEQYF.

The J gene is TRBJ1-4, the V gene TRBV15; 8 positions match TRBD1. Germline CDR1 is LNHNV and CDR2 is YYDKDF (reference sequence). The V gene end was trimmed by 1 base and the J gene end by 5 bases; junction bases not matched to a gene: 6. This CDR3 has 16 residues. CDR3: CATSRAGAGGNEKLFF. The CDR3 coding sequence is TGTGCCACCAGCAGAGCAGGAGCAGGGGGCAATGAAAAACTGTTTTTT.

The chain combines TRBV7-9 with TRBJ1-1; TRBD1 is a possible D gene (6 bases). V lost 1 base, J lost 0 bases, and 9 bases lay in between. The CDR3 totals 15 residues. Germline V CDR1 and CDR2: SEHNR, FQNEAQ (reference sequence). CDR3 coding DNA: TGTGCCAGCAGCTTAGGCGCAGGGGTGAACACTGAAGCTTTCTTT. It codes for CASSLGAGVNTEAFF.

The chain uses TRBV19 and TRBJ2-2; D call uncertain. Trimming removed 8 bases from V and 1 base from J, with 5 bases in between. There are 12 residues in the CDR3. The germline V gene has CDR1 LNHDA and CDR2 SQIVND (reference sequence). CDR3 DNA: TGTGCCAGTTGCAAGAACACCGGGGAGCTGTTTTTT. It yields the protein CASCKNTGELFF.

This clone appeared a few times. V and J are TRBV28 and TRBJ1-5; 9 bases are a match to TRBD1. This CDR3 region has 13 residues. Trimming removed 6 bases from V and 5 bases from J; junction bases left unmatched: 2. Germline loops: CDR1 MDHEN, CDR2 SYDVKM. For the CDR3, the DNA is TGTGCCAGCAGGGGACAGGGTGATCAGCCCCAGCATTTT. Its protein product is CASRGQGDQPQHF.

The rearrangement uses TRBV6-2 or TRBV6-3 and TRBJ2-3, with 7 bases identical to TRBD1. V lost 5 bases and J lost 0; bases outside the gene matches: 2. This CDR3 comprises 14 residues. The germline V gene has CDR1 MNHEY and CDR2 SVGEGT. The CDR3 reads CASSRGLSTDTQYF. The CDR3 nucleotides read TGTGCCAGCAGTAGGGGGCTCAGCACAGATACGCAGTATTTT.

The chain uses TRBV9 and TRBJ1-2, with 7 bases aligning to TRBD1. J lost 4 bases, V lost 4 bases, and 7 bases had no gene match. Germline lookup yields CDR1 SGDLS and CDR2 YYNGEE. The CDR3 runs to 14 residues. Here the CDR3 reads CASSSGTAAYGYTF. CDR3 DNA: TGTGCCAGCAGCTCTGGGACAGCCGCCTATGGCTACACCTTC.